This T cell receptor beta chain stems from a study of a mutant IDH1 vaccine in newly diagnosed glioma. Overall study: Patients got radiotherapy, temozolomide, or both beforehand, and most got both.

Described time point: week 47, end of study. With topical imiquimod, each dose of the vaccine consisted of 300 ug of mutant IDH1 20-mer peptide. This CDR3 is 17 amino acids long. Germline V gene sequence: CDR1 LNHDA, CDR2 SQIVND (reference sequence). V shed 3 bases and J shed 7 bases, with 19 bases lying between them. The protocol was immunoSEQ multiplex PCR, while the TCRdb copy is restricted to in-frame clones and leaves out a portion. The sample lists 31,000 or so clones; around 82% were seen once. A few counts support this clone. Its matching antigen is unknown. The sample was PBMCs, taken from a glioma patient whose treatment included an IDH1 peptide vaccine. The chain has TRBV19 and TRBJ1-6, with D perhaps matching TRBD1 (5 bases). The clonotype comes from a man aged 25-45 years with glioma. CDR3 in amino acids: CASSMVGQGVGNSPLHF. CDR3 coding DNA: TGTGCCAGTAGTATGGTTGGGCAGGGAGTGGGAAATTCACCCCTCCACTTT. Looking up the rest from reference TRBV19 and TRBJ1-6 gives the full variable domain: DGGITQSPKYLFRKEGQNVTLSCEQNLNHDAMYWYRQDPGQGLRLIYYSQIVNDFQKGDIAEGYSVSREKKESFPLTVTSAQKNPTAFYLCASSMVGQGVGNSPLHFGNGTRLTVT.